Below are 8 T cell receptor beta chains sequenced from a single sample in a study of response to subunit inactivated influenza vaccine. TCRdb independently ran MiXCR on the RT-PCR reads; one entry per CDR3 protein. The table records 630,000 or so distinct CDR3 sequences, 15% to 17% of them present only once. The material was PBMCs from blood, obtained 12 days after vaccination. All receptors derive from a man aged 50 to 59 who received an inactivated influenza vaccine.

This chain connects TRBV29-1 to TRBJ2-3; no clear D gene. Germline assignment: CDR1 SQVTM and CDR2 ANQGSEA. This CDR3 has 12 residues. Trimming took off 7 bases at V and 2 bases at J, with 10 bases between the two ends. The CDR3 is CSGVPTTDTQYF. The DNA for the CDR3 is TGCAGCGGAGTCCCCACCACAGATACGCAGTATTTT.

Only a few counts were recorded for this clonotype. V usage is TRBV6-1 and J usage is TRBJ2-3, with TRBD2 matching over 10 bases. From germline, CDR1 is MNHNS and CDR2 SASEGT. Trimming at V came to 4 bases and at J to 6 bases, leaving 7 bases not matched to a gene. This CDR3 region has 15 residues. CDR3 coding DNA: TGTGCCAGCAGTGCCGGGACTAGCGTACGGGATACGCAGTATTTT. Protein: CASSAGTSVRDTQYF.

This clonotype has more than one count but fewer than ten. This chain connects TRBV11-3 to TRBJ2-3; D unresolved. Trimming removed 5 bases from V and 6 bases from J, with 15 bases in between. The CDR3 consists of 14 residues. Looked up from germline, CDR1 is SGHNT and CDR2 is YENEEA. The CDR3 DNA reads as TGTGCCAGCAGCAAACGGTCGGACCCGGATACGCAGTATTTT. Its protein is CASSKRSDPDTQYF. Looking up the rest from reference TRBV11-3 and TRBJ2-3 gives the full variable domain: EAGVVQSPRYKIIEKKQPVAFWCNPISGHNTLYWYLQNLGQGPELLIRYENEEAVDDSQLPKDRFSAERLKGVDSTLKIQPAELGDSAVYLCASSKRSDPDTQYFGPGTRLTVL.

About this clonotype: At one of its ends the junction is not consistent with the germline gene, which may arise from a read error. The chain joins TRBV9 to TRBJ2-3; D gene ambiguous. This CDR3 region has 14 residues. The V gene's germline CDR1 is SGDLS and CDR2 YYNGEE. The CDR3 sequence: CASSPHRTTDRQYF. CDR3 nucleotides: TGTGCCAGCAGCCCCCATCGTACAACAGATAGGCAGTATTTT. Using reference TRBV9 and TRBJ2-3 for the parts outside the CDR3, the full variable domain is DSGVTQTPKHLITATGQRVTLRCSPRSGDLSVYWYQQSLDQGLQFLIQYYNGEERAKGNILERFSAQQFPDLHSELNLSSLELGDSALYFCASSPHRTTDRQYFGPGTRLTVL.

This clonotype was counted only a few times. The gene calls are TRBV11-3 and TRBJ2-7; D is perhaps TRBD1 or TRBD2 (6 bases each). The V and J ends lost 1 base and 6 bases respectively, with 10 bases between them. Germline values: CDR1 SGHNT, CDR2 YENEEA. The CDR3 covers 13 residues. The CDR3 bases are TGTGCCAGCAGCTTAGTGGAGGGGGGCGAGCAGTACTTC. Residues: CASSLVEGGEQYF.

In this sample, this clonotype turned up a few times. The chain recombines TRBV28 with TRBJ2-5; maybe TRBD2 (6 bases). Trimming cost V 7 bases and J 1 base, with 16 bases left between them. This CDR3 is built from 15 residues. Germline CDR1 MDHEN, CDR2 SYDVKM. The CDR3 coding sequence is TGTGCCAGCACTCTCACCGGGAGCCGCCAAGAGACCCAGTACTTC. Its translation: CASTLTGSRQETQYF.

This clonotype has more than one count but fewer than ten. The rearrangement links TRBV9 to TRBJ1-2; D is perhaps TRBD1 (6 bases). CDR3 length: 14 amino acids. V was shortened by 2 bases and J by 13 bases, with 21 bases between the two germline ends. From germline, CDR1 is SGDLS and CDR2 YYNGEE. For the CDR3, the DNA is TGTGCCAGCAGCGTCCAACAGGGTACCGGAGATTGCACCTTC. This encodes CASSVQQGTGDCTF.

This clonotype showed up many times. The chain uses TRBV7-9 and TRBJ1-1; 7 bases are a match to TRBD1. With 5 bases clipped from V and 2 bases from J, the junction kept 11 bases outside the gene matches. The germline V gene has CDR1 SEHNR and CDR2 FQNEAQ (reference sequence). CDR3 size: 16 residues. CDR3: CASSDYPGQTNTEAFF. CDR3 nucleotide sequence: TGTGCCAGCAGCGACTACCCGGGACAGACAAACACTGAAGCTTTCTTT.